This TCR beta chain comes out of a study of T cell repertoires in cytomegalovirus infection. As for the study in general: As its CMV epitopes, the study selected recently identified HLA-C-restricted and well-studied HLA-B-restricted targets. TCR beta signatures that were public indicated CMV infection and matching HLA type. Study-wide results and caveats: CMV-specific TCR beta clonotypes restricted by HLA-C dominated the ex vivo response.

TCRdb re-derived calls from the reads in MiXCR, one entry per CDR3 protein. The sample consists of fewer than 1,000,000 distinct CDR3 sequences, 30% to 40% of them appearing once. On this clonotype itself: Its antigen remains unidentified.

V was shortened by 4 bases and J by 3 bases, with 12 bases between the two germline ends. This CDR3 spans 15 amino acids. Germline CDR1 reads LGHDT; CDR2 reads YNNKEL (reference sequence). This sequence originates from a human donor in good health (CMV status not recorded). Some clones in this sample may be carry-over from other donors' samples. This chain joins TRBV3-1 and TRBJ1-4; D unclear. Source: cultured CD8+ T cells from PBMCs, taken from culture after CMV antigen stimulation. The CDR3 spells CASSLVGSANEKLFF. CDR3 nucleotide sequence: TGTGCCAGCAGCCTCGTGGGGTCGGCTAATGAAAAACTGTTTTTT.